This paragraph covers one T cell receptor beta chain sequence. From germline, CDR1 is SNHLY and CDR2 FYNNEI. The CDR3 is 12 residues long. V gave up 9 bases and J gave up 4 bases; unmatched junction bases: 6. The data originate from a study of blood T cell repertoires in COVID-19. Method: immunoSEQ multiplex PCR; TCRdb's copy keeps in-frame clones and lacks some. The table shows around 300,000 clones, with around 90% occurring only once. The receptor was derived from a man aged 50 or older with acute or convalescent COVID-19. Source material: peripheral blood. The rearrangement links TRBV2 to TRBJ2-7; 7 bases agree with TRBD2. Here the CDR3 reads CASVGEGYEQYF. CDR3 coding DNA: TGTGCCAGTGTCGGGGAGGGTTACGAGCAGTACTTC.